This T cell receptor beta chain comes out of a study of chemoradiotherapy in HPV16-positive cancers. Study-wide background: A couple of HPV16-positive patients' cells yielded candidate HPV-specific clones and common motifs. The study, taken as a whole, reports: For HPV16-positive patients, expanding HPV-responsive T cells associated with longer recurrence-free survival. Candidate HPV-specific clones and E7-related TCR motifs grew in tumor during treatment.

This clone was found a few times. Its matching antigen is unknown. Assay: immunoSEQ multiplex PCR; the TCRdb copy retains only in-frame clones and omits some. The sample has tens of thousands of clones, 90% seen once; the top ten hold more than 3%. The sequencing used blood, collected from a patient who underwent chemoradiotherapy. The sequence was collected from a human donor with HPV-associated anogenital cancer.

CDR3 sequence (DNA): TGTGCCAGCAGCACAGGGGGCGTGGGACAGCCCCAGCATTTT. Translation: CASSTGGVGQPQHF. J is TRBJ1-5 and V is TRBV6-1; TRBD1 matches at 9 bases. Germline V lookup: CDR1 MNHNS, CDR2 SASEGT. The CDR3 loop spans 14 amino acids. Losses at the gene ends were 6 bases for V and 7 bases for J; bases not matched to a gene: 7.